The clone carrying this T cell receptor beta chain was picked up one time. The authors sequenced TCR beta from blood CD8+ and CD4+ T cells. Relapsing-remitting disease, either stable or active, was present in the multiple sclerosis controls, who were treatment-naive patients. The germline gives CDR1 LGHDT, CDR2 YNNKEL (reference sequence). This CDR3 region has 15 residues. J was trimmed by 0 bases and V by 3 bases; bases with no gene match: 4. The entry originates in a study of CD8 T cells in Susac syndrome. The authors reverse transcribed roughly 0.5 to 1 ug RNA with random hexamers. The CDR3 of TCR beta was amplified by immunoSEQ multiplex PCR across 54 Vbeta and 13 Jbeta. TCRdb itself ran the immunoSEQ multiplex PCR reads through MiXCR, one entry per CDR3 protein. The sample holds 150,000 to 160,000 distinct CDR3 sequences, roughly 96% seen once.

This TCR was sampled from a human donor with multiple sclerosis. The sequenced sample was CD8+ T cells from PBMCs. This rearrangement joins TRBV3-1 to TRBJ2-7; TRBD2 aligns across 8 bases. CDR3 region: CASSQGGGYSYEQYF. CDR3 bases: TGTGCCAGCAGCCAGGGCGGGGGGTACTCCTACGAGCAGTACTTC.